The source of this T cell receptor (beta chain) is a study of blood T cell repertoires in COVID-19. At the level of the study: COVID-19 samples, acute and convalescent, were from the United States, Italy and Spain. Sample material is recorded as cDNA or gDNA derived from T cells, B-cell-depleted T cells, or PBMCs.

In the study's own analysis: Amplification of reference gene primers was used by the study to estimate nucleated cell counts. Assay used: immunoSEQ multiplex PCR; TCRdb lists only in-frame clones, some missing. V, J and clone size reflect that table, while D and trimming were determined from the DNA. The sample records under 250,000 clones, 84% being singletons. There are 13 residues in the CDR3. Losses at the gene ends were 10 bases for V and 6 bases for J; bases not matched to a gene: 8. Germline assignment: CDR1 WSHSY and CDR2 SAAADI. The TCR originated in a woman in her forties who had recovered from COVID-19. What was sequenced was peripheral blood. This chain links TRBV10-2 with TRBJ2-2; 7 nucleotides agree with TRBD1. CDR3 residues: CATREGGSGELFF. CDR3 coding DNA: TGCGCCACCAGGGAAGGGGGCTCCGGGGAGCTGTTTTTT.